This TCR beta chain was identified during a study of cytomegalovirus exposure and HLA in healthy donors. Study-wide background: It was reported in a later analysis that the same platform had been used for the roughly 110 validation repertoires as for the 666 first-cohort repertoires.

On this clone: Its target is unknown.

Some clones are missing from TCRdb's copy, which holds only in-frame ones; the method was immunoSEQ multiplex PCR. The data contain around 50,000 clones, more than 80% of them singletons. V was cut by 3 bases and J by 7 bases, with 12 bases left in between. The CDR3 spans 13 residues. The V gene's germline CDR1 is MNHEY and CDR2 SMNVEV (reference sequence). Points from the study as a whole: In vitro confirmation showed three CMV-associated chains to be CMV antigen specific. Altogether, 150 to 200 TCR beta chains were recorded as cytomegalovirus-associated. Rare sequences made up most TCRs, while some public TCRs were found in many donors.

This receptor was obtained from a woman between 18 and 30 years old in good health and CMV-seronegative. Sequenced sample: PBMCs. This chain joins TRBV27 and TRBJ2-5, with D possibly matching TRBD2 (7 bases). CDR3 protein: CASSFGGGRTQYF. In DNA form, the CDR3 reads TGTGCCAGCAGTTTCGGCGGGGGCCGGACCCAGTACTTC.